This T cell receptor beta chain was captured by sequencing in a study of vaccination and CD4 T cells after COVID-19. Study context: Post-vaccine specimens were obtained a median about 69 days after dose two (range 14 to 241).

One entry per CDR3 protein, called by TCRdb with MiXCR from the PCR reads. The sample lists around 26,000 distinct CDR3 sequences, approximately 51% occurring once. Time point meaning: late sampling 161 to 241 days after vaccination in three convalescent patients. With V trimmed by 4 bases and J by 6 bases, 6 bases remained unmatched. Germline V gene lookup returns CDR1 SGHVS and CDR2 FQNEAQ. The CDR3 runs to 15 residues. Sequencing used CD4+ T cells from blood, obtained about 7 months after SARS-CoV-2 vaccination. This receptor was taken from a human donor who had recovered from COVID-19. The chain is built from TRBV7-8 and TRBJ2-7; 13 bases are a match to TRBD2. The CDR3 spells CASSSGTSGTTEQYF. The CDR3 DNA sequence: TGTGCCAGCAGCTCAGGGACTAGCGGGACCACCGAGCAGTACTTC.